The 17 T cell receptor beta chains listed next were all sequenced from one sample in a study of early T cells in non-severe SARS-CoV-2 infection. Each CDR3 protein gets one entry after TCRdb re-called the 5' RACE reads with MiXCR. This repertoire shows some 64,000 distinct CDR3 sequences, 9% to 10% found once; its top ten account for around 15%. The sample consisted of whole blood, taken at baseline. Receptors originate from an adult who was a healthcare worker with PCR-confirmed SARS-CoV-2 infection or an uninfected control (not recorded which).

About this clonotype itself: An end of the junction does not agree with germline; a read error may underlie this. This chain joins TRBV6-2 or TRBV6-3 and TRBJ2-5, with TRBD2 matching over 8 bases. From germline, CDR1 is MNHEY and CDR2 SVGEGT. This CDR3 has 15 amino acids. The CDR3 coding sequence is TGTGCCGGCAGTTACGATGGGCGGGAGGTGGAGACCCAGTACTTC. Its protein product is CAGSYDGREVETQYF.

This clonotype was counted ten times or more. This chain connects TRBV5-5 to TRBJ1-4, with 7 bases matching TRBD1. Germline V gene data show CDR1 as SGHKS and CDR2 as YYEKEE (reference sequence). The V and J ends lost 8 bases and 5 bases, in that order; junction bases with no gene match: 6. The CDR3 spans 13 residues. The CDR3 protein is CASTRGRNEKLFF. The CDR3 DNA reads as TGTGCCAGTACGAGGGGGCGCAATGAAAAACTGTTTTTT.

This clonotype was recorded many times. The chain has TRBV29-1 and TRBJ2-1; TRBD2 is a possible D gene (6 bases). The length of the CDR3 is 14 residues. V shed 3 bases and J shed 5 bases, with 14 bases lying between them. Germline lookup yields CDR1 SQVTM and CDR2 ANQGSEA. The CDR3 loop is CSVDGGQGDNEQFF. CDR3 nucleotide sequence: TGCAGCGTTGACGGGGGTCAGGGAGACAATGAGCAGTTCTTC.

In this sample, this clonotype turned up a few times. The DNA of the CDR3 is TGTGCCATCAGTGTTACGGGAGGGACAGATACGCAGTATTTT. As protein: CAISVTGGTDTQYF. The chain carries TRBV10-3 and TRBJ2-3; 8 bases map to TRBD2. The CDR3 runs to 14 residues. Per germline, CDR1 ENHRY and CDR2 SYGVKD. V trimming: 4 bases; J trimming: 3 bases; junction bases outside the gene matches: 3.

V and J are TRBV7-2 and TRBJ2-2, with 7 bases that match TRBD2. Germline V lookup: CDR1 SGHTA, CDR2 FQGNSA. The length of the CDR3 is 17 residues. The J segment lost 7 bases and the V segment lost 5 bases, leaving 16 bases of the junction unmatched. Here the CDR3 reads CASSPKVLAGVVGELFF. The DNA for the CDR3 is TGTGCCAGCAGCCCCAAAGTTCTGGCGGGAGTGGTCGGGGAGCTGTTTTTT.

This sequence joins TRBV13 and TRBJ1-4; no firm D call. This CDR3 spans 13 amino acids. Per the germline V gene, CDR1 is PRHDT and CDR2 is FYEKMQ (reference sequence). V lost 5 bases to trimming and J lost 7 bases, with 11 bases between them. In DNA, the CDR3 is TGTGCCAGCAGCCAACGGGAATTTGAAAAACTGTTTTTT. Translating gives CASSQREFEKLFF.

This chain links TRBV18 with TRBJ2-5; D is perhaps TRBD2 (5 bases). This CDR3 is built from 15 residues. Trimming shortened V by 4 bases and J by 2 bases, and 14 bases separated the two germline ends. Germline-derived CDR1 and CDR2 are KGHSH and LQKENI. Here the CDR3 reads CASSRAPGTQETQYF. The CDR3 DNA reads TGTGCCAGCTCACGGGCGCCGGGAACTCAAGAGACCCAGTACTTC. The full variable domain, with the rest looked up from reference TRBV18 and TRBJ2-5, is NAGVMQNPRHLVRRRGQEARLRCSPMKGHSHVYWYRQLPEEGLKFMVYLQKENIIDESGMPKERFSAEFPKEGPSILRIQQVVRGDSAAYFCASSRAPGTQETQYFGPGTRLLVL.

This clonotype was found once. A much larger clone lies a single base off, so this may be a read error. This sequence joins TRBV28 and TRBJ2-3; D is unclear. The CDR3 is 13 residues long. Germline V gives CDR1 MDHEN, CDR2 SYDVKM. The CDR3 DNA follows: TGTACCAGCAGTTTACCCAATACAGTGACGCAGTATTTT. This codes for CTSSLPNTVTQYF.

The V gene is TRBV6-6, the J gene TRBJ2-7, with D possibly being TRBD1 (6 bases). The CDR3 is made up of 16 amino acids. CDR1 is MNHNY, CDR2 SVGAGI, per germline (reference sequence). V lost 5 bases to trimming and J lost 4 bases, with 21 bases between them. CDR3 amino acids: CASSDPSGGQKYEQYF. The DNA for the CDR3 is TGTGCCAGCAGTGATCCTTCTGGGGGCCAGAAGTACGAGCAGTACTTC.

A few counts support this clonotype. The rearrangement joins TRBV27 to TRBJ1-1; 10 bases line up with TRBD1. The germline gives CDR1 MNHEY, CDR2 SMNVEV (reference sequence). V was pared by 2 bases and J by 4 bases, with 13 bases of the junction left unmatched. This CDR3 is built from 18 residues. As DNA, the CDR3 is TGTGCCAGCAGTTTAACCCCGACAGGGGGCCTATCGGCCACTGAAGCTTTCTTT. Protein product: CASSLTPTGGLSATEAFF.

This clonotype was seen ten or more times. This rearrangement joins TRBV9 to TRBJ1-1; D is uncertain. This CDR3 is built from 15 residues. Trimming stripped 6 bases from V and 1 base from J, with 16 bases between. Per the germline V gene, CDR1 is SGDLS and CDR2 is YYNGEE. This CDR3 reads CASKRVDQSNTEAFF. The DNA for the CDR3 is TGTGCCAGCAAGAGAGTCGATCAGTCGAACACTGAAGCTTTCTTT.

The rearrangement uses TRBV29-1 and TRBJ1-2, with D possibly matching TRBD1 (5 bases). Deletions cut 7 bases from V and 6 bases from J, with 12 bases between. The CDR3 runs 11 residues. Germline V gene data show CDR1 as SQVTM and CDR2 as ANQGSEA. The CDR3 loop is CSARSGDGYTF. In DNA form, the CDR3 reads TGCAGCGCTAGATCGGGGGATGGCTACACCTTC.

Many counts were recorded for this clonotype. This chain connects TRBV3-1 to TRBJ1-6, with a weak D call TRBD1 (6 bases). This CDR3 has 15 residues. Germline CDR1 LGHDT, CDR2 YNNKEL (reference sequence). V was shortened by 4 bases and J by 10 bases, with 17 bases between the two germline ends. The CDR3 region is CASSPRGIGRSPLHF. The CDR3 DNA follows: TGTGCCAGCAGCCCCAGGGGTATTGGGCGATCACCCCTCCACTTT.

The chain carries TRBV5-6 and TRBJ2-5; 10 bases line up with TRBD2. The trim removed 4 bases at V and 2 bases at J, leaving 5 bases unmatched. The CDR3 loop spans 15 amino acids. The V gene's germline CDR1 is SGHDT and CDR2 YYEEEE. In DNA, the CDR3 is TGTGCCAGCAGCCAGCCGGGACTAGCGCAAGAGACCCAGTACTTC. Amino acid sequence: CASSQPGLAQETQYF.

This clonotype appeared many times. The rearrangement uses TRBV6-2 or TRBV6-3 and TRBJ2-1; 11 bases line up with TRBD1. The V gene's germline CDR1 is MNHEY and CDR2 SVGEGT. The CDR3 extends over 14 amino acids. V lost 8 bases, J lost 7 bases, and 7 bases stayed unmatched. The CDR3 DNA sequence: TGTGCCAGCCGGACAGGGGGCGCGATAAATGAGCAGTTCTTC. This encodes CASRTGGAINEQFF.

In its sample, this clonotype is medium-sized (0.01 to 0.1%). The chain couples TRBV7-3 to TRBJ2-1; 11 nucleotides line up with TRBD2. The V gene's germline CDR1 is SGHTA and CDR2 FQGTGA. The CDR3 has 18 residues. V lost 5 bases, J lost 7 bases, and 16 bases stayed unmatched. The CDR3 is CASSPGPLSGRARNEQFF. CDR3 DNA sequence: TGTGCCAGCAGCCCCGGCCCCCTTAGCGGGAGGGCCAGGAATGAGCAGTTCTTC.

This clonotype appeared many times. This chain uses TRBV28 with TRBJ1-2; D is uncertain. Trimming pared 7 bases from V and 2 bases from J, leaving 11 bases between. The CDR3 is made up of 13 amino acids. CDR1 and CDR2 from the germline V gene are MDHEN and SYDVKM. The CDR3 coding sequence is TGTGCCAGCAATCAATTCCAGAACTATGGCTACACCTTC. Its translation is CASNQFQNYGYTF.